One sample yielded the 21 T cell receptor beta chains listed below, sequenced in a study of Ad26.COV2.S vaccination and SARS-CoV-2 variants. TCRdb's copy holds only in-frame clones and misses some; the assay was immunoSEQ multiplex PCR. The sample consists of hundreds of thousands of clones, 80% to 95% of them appearing once. Treatment specified: some 20 received Ad26.COV2.S at low or high dose, single or two shots; five or six received placebo; per-sample allocation not given. Sampling took place 63 days after the first vaccine or placebo injection. The sequenced sample was peripheral blood, obtained in a trial of Ad26.COV2.S vaccine versus placebo. These receptors came from a person between 18 and 65 years old who received the Ad26.COV2.S COVID-19 vaccine or a placebo.

This chain connects TRBV10-3 to TRBJ2-1; TRBD2 aligns across 8 bases. V dropped 5 bases and J dropped 3; count of bases not matched to a gene: 6. There are 15 residues in the CDR3. The V gene's germline CDR1 is ENHRY and CDR2 SYGVKD. This CDR3 reads CAISREGLVYNEQFF. The CDR3 DNA is TGTGCCATCAGTCGGGAGGGCCTAGTCTACAATGAGCAGTTCTTC.

This chain connects TRBV5-5 to TRBJ2-1; possible D gene TRBD2, 6 bases. Looked up from germline, CDR1 is SGHKS and CDR2 is YYEKEE (reference sequence). CDR3 length: 14 amino acids. V gave up 2 bases and J gave up 7 bases, with 13 bases separating them. CDR3 nucleotides: TGTGCCAGCAGCTTTTCGGTTAGCGGTAATGAGCAGTTCTTC. As protein: CASSFSVSGNEQFF.

This clone was counted a single time. The chain couples TRBV5-4 to TRBJ1-4; tentatively, D is TRBD1 (6 bases). CDR1 SGHNT and CDR2 YYREEE come from the germline V gene (reference sequence). The CDR3 has 13 residues. Trimming cost V 2 bases and J 13 bases, with 15 bases left between them. The CDR3 region has the DNA TGTGCCAGCAGCTTTCCAGGGGCAGGGGTACTGTTTTTT. Protein sequence: CASSFPGAGVLFF.

V usage is TRBV1 and J usage is TRBJ2-1; TRBD2 is the table's D call, not checked against the DNA. TRBV1 is described as a pseudogene. The CDR3 is 15 residues long. The CDR3 DNA sequence: TGCACCAGCAGCCAGGGACTAGCGGCTTACAATGAGCAGTTCTTC. Translated: CTSSQGLAAYNEQFF.

In DNA form, the CDR3 reads TGCGCCAGCAGCCAAGGGGCGTCTCAGGGTGAAATCTCCTACGAGCAGTACTTC. Its protein product is CASSQGASQGEISYEQYF. The chain is built from TRBV4-3 and TRBJ2-7; D is possibly TRBD1 (5 bases). CDR1 and CDR2 from the germline V gene are LGHNA and YSLEER. This CDR3 has 18 amino acids. Trimming stripped 1 base from V and 0 bases from J, with 19 bases between.

V usage is TRBV29-1 and J usage is TRBJ2-7, with 9 bases identical to TRBD1. The germline V gene encodes CDR1 SQVTM and CDR2 ANQGSEA. The CDR3 is made up of 12 amino acids. J was trimmed by 6 bases and V by 5 bases; bases with no gene match: 5. CDR3 residues: CSVLDRGGEQYF. In DNA, the CDR3 is TGCAGCGTTTTGGACAGGGGAGGCGAGCAGTACTTC.

The chain recombines TRBV19 with TRBJ2-3; D possibly matches TRBD1 or TRBD2 (6 bases each). Trimming left V 9 bases short and J 5 bases short, with 21 bases between. Germline assignment: CDR1 LNHDA and CDR2 SQIVND (reference sequence). The CDR3 runs to 15 residues. The CDR3, as DNA: TGTGCCAGCGCAGAGGGGGGTTTCCTCGGAGATACGCAGTATTTT. Its protein product is CASAEGGFLGDTQYF.

This clone has only one observation. This rearrangement joins TRBV6-1 to TRBJ1-6; no clear D gene. Germline V gene sequence: CDR1 MNHNS, CDR2 SASEGT. The CDR3 is made up of 17 amino acids. The V end was cut by 2 bases, the J end by 0 bases, with 11 bases between. CDR3 DNA sequence: TGTGCCAGCAGTGAATCGGCCGAGAGCTCCTATAATTCACCCCTCCACTTT. Amino acid sequence: CASSESAESSYNSPLHF.

The chain combines TRBV30 with TRBJ1-6, with D perhaps TRBD1 (6 bases). There are 13 residues in the CDR3. Per the germline V gene, CDR1 is GTSNPN and CDR2 is SVGIG (reference sequence). Trimming left V 0 bases short and J 10 bases short, with 10 bases between. The CDR3 loop reads CAWSVQGRSPLHF. In DNA, the CDR3 is TGTGCCTGGAGTGTACAGGGTCGGTCACCCCTCCACTTT.

The gene calls are TRBV29-1 and TRBJ2-7; perhaps TRBD1 as D (6 bases). This CDR3 is 13 amino acids long. The germline CDR1 and CDR2 sequences are SQVTM and ANQGSEA. V was trimmed by 0 bases and J by 4 bases, leaving 10 bases between them. The CDR3 nucleotides are TGCAGCGTTGAAGATCTAGGGGGATACGAGCAGTACTTC. This sequence encodes CSVEDLGGYEQYF.

The CDR3 bases are TGTGCCAGCAGCTTATTGGATGAGTACAATGAGCAGTTCTTC. It yields the protein CASSLLDEYNEQFF. The chain employs TRBV7-2 and TRBJ2-1, with unresolved D. This CDR3 contains 14 residues. Germline assignment: CDR1 SGHTA and CDR2 FQGNSA. Trimming shortened V by 2 bases and J by 4 bases, and 9 bases separated the two germline ends. The complete variable domain, with remaining parts taken from reference TRBV7-2 and TRBJ2-1, reads GAGVSQSPSNKVTEKGKDVELRCDPISGHTALYWYRQSLGQGLEFLIYFQGNSAPDKSGLPSDRFSAERTGGSVSTLTIQRTQQEDSAVYLCASSLLDEYNEQFFGPGTRLTVL.

This clone was detected only a few times. The rearrangement uses TRBV6-6 and TRBJ1-1; D unresolved. Trimming removed 5 bases from V and 1 base from J, with 11 bases in between. Germline V gene data show CDR1 as MNHNY and CDR2 as SVGAGI (reference sequence). The CDR3 is 14 residues long. CDR3 protein: CASSDRTGNTEAFF. The CDR3 DNA sequence: TGTGCCAGCAGTGACCGGACGGGGAACACTGAAGCTTTCTTT.

The genes are TRBV5-4 and TRBJ2-3, with 7 bases that match TRBD2. The CDR3 covers 14 residues. The germline V gene encodes CDR1 SGHNT and CDR2 YYREEE (reference sequence). Trimming took 10 bases from V and 3 from J; bases not matched to a gene: 11. CDR3 nucleotide sequence: TGTGCCGCGACGGGGCGGGAGCGGACAGATACGCAGTATTTT. Its protein product is CAATGRERTDTQYF.

The rearrangement links TRBV4-1 to TRBJ1-1; no reliable D call. The CDR3 runs to 13 residues. Trimming left V 0 bases short and J 11 bases short, with 13 bases between. Germline CDR1 is MGHRA and CDR2 is YSYEKL. CDR3 DNA: TGCGCCAGCAGCCAAGATATTCTGGGCCCTGCTTTCTTT. It codes for CASSQDILGPAFF.

The rearrangement joins TRBV7-9 to TRBJ2-1; 13 positions agree with TRBD2. The CDR3 covers 17 residues. Looked up from germline, CDR1 is SEHNR and CDR2 is FQNEAQ (reference sequence). V lost 4 bases, J lost 7 bases, and 10 bases stayed unmatched. Here the CDR3 reads CASSSPTSGRAWNEQFF. The CDR3 DNA reads as TGTGCCAGCAGCTCCCCCACTAGCGGGAGGGCCTGGAATGAGCAGTTCTTC.

The chain uses TRBV7-6 and TRBJ2-7, with D perhaps matching TRBD1 (5 bases). Germline V lookup: CDR1 SGHVS, CDR2 FNYEAQ. Trimming pared 0 bases from V and 3 bases from J, leaving 12 bases between. There are 15 residues in the CDR3. The CDR3 sequence: CASSLAGGRDYEQYF. The CDR3 nucleotides are TGTGCCAGCAGCTTAGCGGGTGGCAGGGACTACGAGCAGTACTTC.

The rearrangement joins TRBV6-2 or TRBV6-3 to TRBJ1-3; no clear D gene. From germline, CDR1 is MNHEY and CDR2 SVGEGT. Deletions cut 6 bases from V and 4 bases from J, with 7 bases between. CDR3 length equals 12 residues. CDR3 amino acids: CASSEQGNTIYF. DNA for the CDR3: TGTGCCAGCAGCGAACAGGGAAACACCATATATTTT.

Of note for this clone: Additional DNA sequences in this sample encode the identical CDR3. CDR3 nucleotides: TGTGCCAGCAGTTTATCGGGGCAGGGCACCTACAATGAGCAGTTCTTC. Its translation is CASSLSGQGTYNEQFF. The rearrangement links TRBV27 to TRBJ2-1; a possible D gene is TRBD1 (5 bases). Trimming removed 0 bases from V and 2 bases from J, with 11 bases in between. The germline gives CDR1 MNHEY, CDR2 SMNVEV (reference sequence). The CDR3 runs to 16 residues.

V and J are TRBV10-2 and TRBJ2-1; 9 nucleotides align to TRBD1. This CDR3 is built from 14 residues. Germline V gives CDR1 WSHSY, CDR2 SAAADI. Trimming removed 11 bases from V and 1 base from J; junction bases left unmatched: 6. The CDR3 sequence is CAVRDRVSYNEQFF. In DNA form, the CDR3 reads TGCGCCGTCCGGGACAGGGTTTCCTACAATGAGCAGTTCTTC.

In its sample, this clone was seen a few times. This sample also contains other DNA sequences that code for the same CDR3. The rearrangement links TRBV28 to TRBJ1-3; TRBD1 matches at 7 bases. The length of the CDR3 is 14 residues. Trimming cost V 5 bases and J 2 bases; bases outside gene matches: 3. In germline, CDR1 is MDHEN, CDR2 SYDVKM. The CDR3 nucleotides are TGTGCCAGCAGTCTTACAGGGGCTGGAAACACCATATATTTT. As protein: CASSLTGAGNTIYF.

V and J are TRBV10-1 and TRBJ2-1; TRBD2 matches 10 bases. V lost 6 bases and J lost 10; bases outside the gene matches: 6. The V gene's germline CDR1 is WNHNN and CDR2 SYGVQD (reference sequence). The CDR3 length is 13 residues. The DNA for the CDR3 is TGCGCCAGCAGCGCCGGGACTAGCGTGGAGCAGTTCTTC. Translation gives CASSAGTSVEQFF.